These 20 T cell receptor beta chains came from one sample sequenced in a study of CD8+ T cells in alopecia areata. RNA, once extracted, was reverse transcribed into cDNA for use as the sequencing template. Some clones are missing from TCRdb's copy, which holds only in-frame ones; the method was immunoSEQ multiplex PCR. The data contain about 120,000 clones, about 51% of them singletons. The specimen sequenced was NKG2D-low CD8+ T cells sorted from blood. These TCRs come from a human donor with alopecia areata.

V usage is TRBV5-4 and J usage is TRBJ2-1; no firm D call. This CDR3 is built from 10 residues. Trimming cost V 8 bases and J 8 bases, with 8 bases left between them. Germline assignment: CDR1 SGHNT and CDR2 YYREEE (reference sequence). CDR3 nucleotides: TGTGCCAGTGGCTTGGATGAGCAGTTCTTC. It is translated as CASGLDEQFF.

This clone was observed a few times. The chain links TRBV30 to TRBJ2-7; D may be TRBD1 or TRBD2 (5 bases each). V lost 7 bases and J lost 3, with 16 bases in between. The CDR3 is 13 amino acids. CDR1 is GTSNPN, CDR2 SVGIG, per germline (reference sequence). The CDR3 loop is CASTEPGDYEQYF. The CDR3 nucleotides are TGTGCCTCGACAGAGCCCGGGGACTACGAGCAGTACTTC.

This clone was seen a handful of times. Other DNA sequences in the same sample also yield this CDR3. The chain joins TRBV29-1 to TRBJ2-7; 8 bases match TRBD1. V shed 6 bases, J shed 1 base, and the junction held 2 bases outside the gene matches. Germline V lookup: CDR1 SQVTM, CDR2 ANQGSEA. CDR3 length equals 12 residues. This chain's CDR3 is CSVRQGSYEQYF. DNA for the CDR3: TGCAGCGTCCGACAGGGGTCCTACGAGCAGTACTTC.

In this sample, this clone turned up a few times. The chain carries TRBV9 and TRBJ1-5; D not certain. The CDR3 sequence is 14 residues long. Germline V gene data show CDR1 as SGDLS and CDR2 as YYNGEE. V was trimmed by 2 bases and J by 1 base, leaving 7 bases between them. The CDR3 is CASSVDLSNQPQHF. Written as DNA, the CDR3 is TGTGCCAGCAGCGTGGATTTGAGCAATCAGCCCCAGCATTTT.

The V call is TRBV25-1, the J call TRBJ2-1; D remains unclear. V was shortened by 3 bases and J by 8 bases, with 8 bases between the two germline ends. In germline, CDR1 is MGHDK, CDR2 SYGVNS. This CDR3 is 12 amino acids long. The CDR3 region is CASSDPADEQFF. CDR3 nucleotides: TGTGCCAGCAGTGACCCAGCCGATGAGCAGTTCTTC.

The CDR3 sequence is CASSLDERDREETQYF. The DNA of the CDR3 is TGTGCCAGCAGCTTAGATGAAAGGGACAGGGAAGAGACCCAGTACTTC. This rearrangement joins TRBV11-2 to TRBJ2-5, with 9 bases aligning to TRBD1. With 0 bases clipped from V and 3 bases from J, the junction kept 5 bases outside the gene matches. Germline values: CDR1 SGHAT, CDR2 FQNNGV. CDR3 length equals 16 residues.

The chain links TRBV29-1 to TRBJ2-1; 7 bases align to TRBD2. Trimming at V came to 7 bases and at J to 4 bases, leaving 4 bases not matched to a gene. The length of the CDR3 is 12 residues. CDR1 is SQVTM, CDR2 ANQGSEA, per germline. CDR3 loop: CSARAGYNEQFF. The CDR3 coding sequence is TGCAGCGCAAGAGCGGGATACAATGAGCAGTTCTTC.

The rearrangement joins TRBV29-1 to TRBJ1-2; D gene unclear. This CDR3 has 11 amino acids. V dropped 5 bases and J dropped 4 bases, with 8 bases sitting between them. Germline V CDR1 and CDR2: SQVTM, ANQGSEA. DNA of the CDR3: TGCAGCGTTTACAGAGGCTATGGCTACACCTTC. It codes for CSVYRGYGYTF.

The rearrangement uses TRBV2 and TRBJ2-3; TRBD2 agrees at 10 bases. The CDR3 is 15 residues long. The V and J ends lost 9 bases and 4 bases, in that order; junction bases with no gene match: 10. Germline CDR1 SNHLY, CDR2 FYNNEI. CDR3 sequence (DNA): TGTGCCAGTCGGATAGCGGGGGGCGGAGCAGATACGCAGTATTTT. Translating it yields CASRIAGGGADTQYF.

The rearrangement uses TRBV30 and TRBJ2-7; no firm D call. CDR3 length: 14 residues. V lost 1 base and J lost 4, with 14 bases in between. CDR1 is GTSNPN and CDR2 is SVGIG in the germline V gene (reference sequence). CDR3 residues: CAWSAPSQAYEQYF. The CDR3 nucleotides are TGTGCCTGGAGTGCTCCTAGTCAGGCGTACGAGCAGTACTTC.

This chain joins TRBV27 and TRBJ1-6, with a weak D call TRBD1 (5 bases). Trimming cost V 3 bases and J 14 bases, with 8 bases left between them. The germline V gene encodes CDR1 MNHEY and CDR2 SMNVEV (reference sequence). This CDR3 region has 11 residues. In nucleotides, the CDR3 is TGTGCCAGCAGTTTTCAGGGATCCCTCCACTTT. As protein: CASSFQGSLHF.

The chain has TRBV30 and TRBJ2-2; no definite D call. Germline-derived CDR1 and CDR2 are GTSNPN and SVGIG (reference sequence). V lost 1 base to trimming and J lost 6 bases, with 12 bases between them. The CDR3 extends over 14 amino acids. The CDR3 DNA follows: TGTGCCTGGAGTGCTTGGACGGCCTCCGGGGAGCTGTTTTTT. As protein: CAWSAWTASGELFF. Supplemented by reference TRBV30 and TRBJ2-2, the full variable domain reads SQTIHQWPATLVQPVGSPLSLECTVEGTSNPNLYWYRQAAGRGLQLLFYSVGIGQISSEVPQNLSASRPQDRQFILSSKKLLLSDSGFYLCAWSAWTASGELFFGEGSRLTVL.

The V call is TRBV30, the J call TRBJ2-7; D is uncertain. Per germline, CDR1 GTSNPN and CDR2 SVGIG (reference sequence). Trimming shortened V by 5 bases and J by 7 bases, and 18 bases separated the two germline ends. The CDR3 is made up of 13 amino acids. CDR3 sequence: CAWSPAGIGEQYF. DNA for the CDR3: TGTGCCTGGTCCCCGGCCGGAATTGGTGAGCAGTACTTC.

The V gene is TRBV27, the J gene TRBJ1-1; perhaps TRBD1 as D (5 bases). CDR1 MNHEY and CDR2 SMNVEV come from the germline V gene (reference sequence). CDR3 size: 13 residues. Between the trimmed V and J ends, which lost 3 bases and 4 bases, there was a span of 9 bases. The CDR3 coding sequence is TGTGCCAGCAGTTTGCAAGGGGCCACTGAAGCTTTCTTT. Amino acids: CASSLQGATEAFF.

This chain links TRBV29-1 with TRBJ2-5; D assignment may be TRBD1 or TRBD2 (7 bases each). Trimming took 6 bases from V and 5 from J, leaving 22 bases between them. The germline V gene encodes CDR1 SQVTM and CDR2 ANQGSEA. The CDR3 consists of 15 residues. The CDR3 loop reads CSVADREGLVETQYF. The CDR3 DNA sequence: TGCAGCGTCGCCGACAGGGAGGGGCTCGTGGAGACCCAGTACTTC.

Note on this clone: This same CDR3 is encoded by further DNA sequences in the sample. This sequence joins TRBV2 and TRBJ2-3; no firm D call. The CDR3 is made up of 10 amino acids. Trimming took 8 bases from V and 6 from J, leaving 6 bases between them. Germline assignment: CDR1 SNHLY and CDR2 FYNNEI. DNA of the CDR3: TGTGCCAGCGTTACGGATACGCAGTATTTT. It translates to CASVTDTQYF.

The chain combines TRBV30 with TRBJ2-1, with TRBD2 matching over 11 bases. Germline CDR1 and CDR2: GTSNPN and SVGIG (reference sequence). The trim removed 5 bases at V and 8 bases at J, leaving 8 bases unmatched. The CDR3 runs to 14 residues. CDR3 protein: CAWGPTSGMYEQFF. CDR3 DNA sequence: TGTGCCTGGGGACCGACTAGCGGGATGTATGAGCAGTTCTTC.

V and J are TRBV5-1 and TRBJ2-5; the match to TRBD2 covers 8 bases. V trimming: 4 bases; J trimming: 2 bases; junction bases outside the gene matches: 7. This CDR3 is built from 15 residues. Germline V gives CDR1 SGHRS, CDR2 YFSETQ. The CDR3, as DNA: TGCGCCAGCAGCGGGATGAGCGGGAGTCAAGAGACCCAGTACTTC. Protein: CASSGMSGSQETQYF.

This clone was found a few times. The rearrangement uses TRBV29-1 and TRBJ2-7, with 11 bases lining up with TRBD1. Germline-derived CDR1 and CDR2 are SQVTM and ANQGSEA. The CDR3 totals 15 residues. V lost 3 bases to trimming and J lost 4 bases; unmatched junction nucleotides: 8. The CDR3: CSVDLRRDRGYEQYF. CDR3 in DNA: TGCAGCGTTGACCTAAGACGGGACAGGGGGTACGAGCAGTACTTC.

The chain links TRBV2 to TRBJ2-7, with 8 nucleotides matching TRBD2. The CDR3 is 12 residues long. CDR1 is SNHLY, CDR2 FYNNEI, per germline. The trim removed 6 bases at V and 7 bases at J, leaving 5 bases unmatched. CDR3 DNA sequence: TGTGCCAGCAGGTCCGGGACTAGTGAGCAGTACTTC. It codes for CASRSGTSEQYF.